Below, 4 T cell receptor beta chains from the same sample are listed, as sequenced in a study of T cells after yellow fever vaccination. Each CDR3 protein is one row after TCRdb ran MiXCR on the 5' RACE reads. The sample records around 340,000 distinct CDR3 sequences, about 8.7% being singletons. The sample consisted of PBMCs, taken on the day of the first yellow fever vaccination. These receptors originate from a man aged 18 to 30 who received the YFV17D yellow fever vaccine.

This clonotype was seen more than once but under ten times. The chain uses TRBV12-3 or TRBV12-4 and TRBJ2-2; weak D call: TRBD1 (6 bases). This CDR3 has 14 amino acids. The V end was cut by 8 bases, the J end by 4 bases, with 14 bases between. The CDR3: CASGRQELTGELFF. In DNA, the CDR3 is TGTGCCAGCGGTAGACAGGAGCTCACCGGGGAGCTGTTTTTT.

In its sample, this clonotype was seen a few times. The chain joins TRBV4-2 to TRBJ2-4; tentatively, D is TRBD1 (6 bases). V was cut by 3 bases and J by 2 bases, with 14 bases left in between. Germline-derived CDR1 and CDR2 are LGHNA and YNFKEQ. The CDR3 has 16 amino acids. The CDR3 is CASSQAGRDTKNIQYF. In nucleotides, the CDR3 is TGTGCCAGCAGCCAGGCGGGCCGGGACACCAAAAACATTCAGTACTTC.

Note on this clonotype: The CDR3 does not end in the conserved phenylalanine or tryptophan, so this is likely a read error. The chain couples TRBV7-9 to TRBJ1-1, with a possible D match to TRBD1 (6 bases). CDR1 and CDR2 from the germline V gene are SEHNR and FQNEAQ (reference sequence). There are 15 residues in the CDR3. CDR3 residues: CASSSRGGRWTEAFL. CDR3 in DNA: TGTGCTAGCAGCTCTCGGGGGGGCCGGTGGACTGAAGCTTTCCTT.

This clonotype occurred many times. This chain joins TRBV4-3 and TRBJ2-2, with D maybe TRBD1 (5 bases). Between the trimmed V and J ends, which lost 0 bases and 0 bases, there was a span of 8 bases. The V gene's germline CDR1 is LGHNA and CDR2 YSLEER. The CDR3 is made up of 16 amino acids. The CDR3 DNA follows: TGCGCCAGCAGCCAAGAGCAGGGTACGAACACCGGGGAGCTGTTTTTT. Translated, it gives CASSQEQGTNTGELFF.